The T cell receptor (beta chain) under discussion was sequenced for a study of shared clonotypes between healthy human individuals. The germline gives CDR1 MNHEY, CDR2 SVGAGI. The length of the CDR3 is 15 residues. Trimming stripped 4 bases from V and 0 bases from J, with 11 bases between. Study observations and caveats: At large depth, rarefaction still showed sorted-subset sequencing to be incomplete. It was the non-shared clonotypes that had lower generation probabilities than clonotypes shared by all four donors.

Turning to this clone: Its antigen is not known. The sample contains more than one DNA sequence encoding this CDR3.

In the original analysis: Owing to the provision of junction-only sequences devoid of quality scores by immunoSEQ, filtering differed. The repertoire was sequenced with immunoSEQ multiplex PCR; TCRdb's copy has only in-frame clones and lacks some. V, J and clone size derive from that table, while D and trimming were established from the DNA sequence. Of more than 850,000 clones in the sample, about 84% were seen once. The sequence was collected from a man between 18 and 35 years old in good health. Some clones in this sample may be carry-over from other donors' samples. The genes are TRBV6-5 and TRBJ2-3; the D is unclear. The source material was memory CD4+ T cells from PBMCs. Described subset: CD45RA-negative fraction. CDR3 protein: CASSLRLASTDTQYF. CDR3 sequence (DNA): TGTGCCAGCAGTTTGAGACTTGCGAGCACAGATACGCAGTATTTT.